The present entry profiles one T cell receptor beta chain with its context. The data belong to a study of blood T cell repertoires in COVID-19. Study details: The cDNA or gDNA used as material had been derived from T cells, B-cell-depleted T cells, or PBMCs.

CDR3 size: 14 residues. CDR1 is SGDLS and CDR2 is YYNGEE in the germline V gene. Trimming cost V 0 bases and J 6 bases; bases outside gene matches: 5. Sequenced by immunoSEQ multiplex PCR; TCRdb stores in-frame clones only, minus some. The sample holds around 260,000 clones; about 89% are singletons and the top ten take around a tenth. Sequencing input: peripheral blood. This receptor was identified in a middle-aged man who had recovered from COVID-19. This rearrangement joins TRBV9 to TRBJ2-7; 8 nucleotides agree with TRBD2. This chain's CDR3 is CASSVDFSGTEQYF. The CDR3 DNA reads TGTGCCAGCAGCGTAGACTTTAGCGGGACCGAGCAGTACTTC.